Listed below are T cell receptor beta chains from one sample, sequenced in a study of shared T cell receptors in the human thymus. TCRdb's table, derived via immunoSEQ multiplex PCR, lists solely in-frame clones and lacks some. Counted here are about 660,000 clones, approximately 87% occurring once; the ten biggest clones make up under 0.01%. The same data also went into a second study, on human thymus T cells.

The material sequenced was thymocytes. Every receptor here comes from a boy less than two years old with a congenital heart defect. Both conserved end residues are part of each CDR3. A D gene is named only where the DNA matches it firmly. Part of the rows lack a size; the others show once, few, many or a class for expanded clones.

CDR3: CASSIELEGTSNQPQHF
DNA: TGTGCCAGTAGTATAGAGTTGGAGGGGACTAGCAATCAGCCCCAGCATTTT
size: NA
D: NA
J: TRBJ1-5
V: TRBV19

CDR3: CASSIGRAPLHF
DNA: TGTGCCAGTAGTATAGGCCGAGCACCCCTCCACTTT
size: NA
D: NA
J: TRBJ1-6
V: TRBV19

CDR3: CASRQGASQPQHF
DNA: TGTGCCAGCAGACAGGGGGCATCTCAGCCCCAGCATTTT
size: NA
D: TRBD1
J: TRBJ1-5
V: TRBV27

CDR3: CAWSVRNSGQKNTGELFF
DNA: TGTGCCTGGAGTGTACGGAATAGCGGCCAAAAAAACACCGGGGAGCTGTTTTTT
size: NA
D: NA
J: TRBJ2-2
V: TRBV30

CDR3: CASSLGPGGSYNEQFF
DNA: TGTGCCAGCAGCTTGGGTCCAGGGGGCTCTTACAATGAGCAGTTCTTC
size: NA
D: TRBD1
J: TRBJ2-1
V: TRBV5-6

CDR3: CASSQGEELGVGYTF
DNA: TGCGCCAGCAGCCAAGGGGAGGAATTGGGGGTAGGCTACACCTTC
size: NA
D: NA
J: TRBJ1-2
V: TRBV4-3

CDR3: CASSPACGIGYEQYF
DNA: TGCGCCAGCAGCCCCGCATGCGGGATAGGATACGAGCAGTACTTC
size: NA
D: NA
J: TRBJ2-7
V: TRBV5-1

CDR3: CATSSGSVNTEAFF
DNA: TGTGCCACCAGCAGTGGGAGCGTGAACACTGAAGCTTTCTTT
size: NA
D: NA
J: TRBJ1-1
V: TRBV15

CDR3: CASSMTGLPHSPLHF
DNA: TGTGCCAGCAGTATGACAGGACTTCCCCATTCACCCCTCCACTTT
size: once
D: NA
J: TRBJ1-6
V: TRBV2

CDR3: CASSQGGLADVYEQYF
DNA: TGCGCCAGCAGCCAAGGAGGACTAGCAGACGTCTACGAGCAGTACTTC
size: NA
D: TRBD2
J: TRBJ2-7
V: TRBV4-3

CDR3: CASSPRFEDTEAFF
DNA: TGTGCCAGCTCACCAAGGTTCGAGGACACTGAAGCTTTCTTT
size: once
D: NA
J: TRBJ1-1
V: TRBV18

CDR3: CASSLRTKLYNEQFF
DNA: TGCGCCAGCAGCCTCCGGACTAAACTCTACAATGAGCAGTTCTTC
size: NA
D: NA
J: TRBJ2-1
V: TRBV5-1

CDR3: CASSTGGYYGYTF
DNA: TGTGCCAGCTCAACGGGGGGATACTATGGCTACACCTTC
size: NA
D: NA
J: TRBJ1-2
V: TRBV9

CDR3: CASSLEGNSPLHF
DNA: TGCGCCAGCAGCTTGGAGGGGAATTCACCCCTCCACTTT
size: few
D: NA
J: TRBJ1-6
V: TRBV5-1

CDR3: CASSPDGRDRTSPLHF
DNA: TGTGCCAGCAGCCCAGACGGCCGGGACAGGACATCACCCCTCCACTTT
size: NA
D: TRBD1
J: TRBJ1-6
V: TRBV14

CDR3: CASTTQGARYGYTF
DNA: TGTGCCAGCACCACACAGGGGGCGCGATATGGCTACACCTTC
size: NA
D: TRBD1
J: TRBJ1-2
V: TRBV6-5

CDR3: CASSSPRDRQNSNQPQHF
DNA: TGTGCCAGTAGTTCTCCCCGGGACAGGCAAAATAGCAATCAGCCCCAGCATTTT
size: once
D: TRBD1
J: TRBJ1-5
V: TRBV19

CDR3: CASSLGVTVYEQYF
DNA: TGTGCCAGCAGCTTAGGTGTGACAGTCTACGAGCAGTACTTC
size: NA
D: NA
J: TRBJ2-7
V: TRBV11-2

CDR3: CASSSGQRTSYEQYF
DNA: TGTGCCAGCAGTTCAGGACAGCGAACCTCCTACGAGCAGTACTTC
size: NA
D: NA
J: TRBJ2-7
V: TRBV6-5

CDR3: CAWSVSLRAGSPPNYEQYF
DNA: TGTGCCTGGAGTGTATCTCTACGGGCCGGGAGCCCTCCTAACTACGAGCAGTACTTC
size: NA
D: NA
J: TRBJ2-7
V: TRBV30

CDR3: CARSLAPGQGKNTEAFF
DNA: TGTGCCAGAAGCTTGGCTCCGGGACAGGGGAAGAACACTGAAGCTTTCTTT
size: NA
D: TRBD1
J: TRBJ1-1
V: TRBV5-3